The 12 T cell receptor beta chains below all came from one sample that was sequenced in a study of blood T cell repertoires in COVID-19. Sequenced by immunoSEQ multiplex PCR; TCRdb stores in-frame clones only, minus some. The sample carries 250,000 to 400,000 clones, 85% to 90% recorded once. The sample comprised peripheral blood. These receptors came from a woman younger than 45 with COVID-19, enrolled during active disease.

Notes on this clone: Other DNA sequences in this sample translate to the same CDR3. This chain joins TRBV19 and TRBJ2-7, with a possible D match to TRBD1 (6 bases). Per germline, CDR1 LNHDA and CDR2 SQIVND (reference sequence). The V end was cut by 3 bases, the J end by 0 bases, with 9 bases between. CDR3 length equals 14 residues. In DNA, the CDR3 is TGTGCCAGTAGTATTAGGGGGAGCTCCTACGAGCAGTACTTC. It specifies CASSIRGSSYEQYF.

The chain employs TRBV10-3 and TRBJ2-5; D perhaps matches TRBD1 (8 bases). The CDR3 is 15 amino acids. Trimming pared 6 bases from V and 2 bases from J, leaving 16 bases between. Looked up from germline, CDR1 is ENHRY and CDR2 is SYGVKD. The CDR3: CAIRGGTGSQETQYF. The CDR3, as DNA: TGTGCCATCAGGGGGGGGACAGGTTCTCAAGAGACCCAGTACTTC.

This sequence joins TRBV27 and TRBJ1-2; no reliable D call. V gave up 4 bases and J gave up 4 bases, with 7 bases separating them. The CDR3 has 12 residues. Germline CDR1 is MNHEY and CDR2 is SMNVEV (reference sequence). CDR3 in amino acids: CASSSEGYGYTF. The DNA of the CDR3 is TGTGCCAGCAGTTCAGAGGGCTATGGCTACACCTTC.

This clone was counted between two and nine times. This chain links TRBV5-1 with TRBJ2-1; 10 bases are a match to TRBD2. V lost 0 bases, J lost 7 bases, and 4 bases stayed unmatched. Germline assignment: CDR1 SGHRS and CDR2 YFSETQ. The CDR3 consists of 15 residues. The CDR3 region has the DNA TGCGCCAGCAGCTTGGAAGCGGGAGGGGAAAATGAGCAGTTCTTC. Amino acid sequence: CASSLEAGGENEQFF.

The rearrangement joins TRBV6-5 to TRBJ1-1; 7 bases match TRBD1. This CDR3 has 16 amino acids. V lost 2 bases and J lost 4; bases outside the gene matches: 10. Germline assignment: CDR1 MNHEY and CDR2 SVGAGI. Here the CDR3 reads CASSYTLTGRSTEAFF. Written as DNA, the CDR3 is TGTGCCAGCAGTTACACCCTGACAGGGAGGAGCACTGAAGCTTTCTTT.

The chain recombines TRBV30 with TRBJ1-4; D perhaps matches TRBD1 (5 bases). Trimming left V 0 bases short and J 3 bases short, with 8 bases between. The CDR3 length is 14 residues. Germline V lookup: CDR1 GTSNPN, CDR2 SVGIG (reference sequence). CDR3 sequence (DNA): TGTGCCTGGAGTGTAGACAGCTCTAATGAAAAACTGTTTTTT. Amino acids: CAWSVDSSNEKLFF.

The chain recombines TRBV4-1 with TRBJ1-3; a possible D gene is TRBD1 (5 bases). The germline gives CDR1 MGHRA, CDR2 YSYEKL. The CDR3 sequence is 15 residues long. Between the trimmed V and J ends, which lost 4 bases and 2 bases, there was a span of 12 bases. CDR3 sequence: CASSRTTEAGNTIYF. CDR3 nucleotides: TGCGCCAGCAGCCGGACAACTGAGGCTGGAAACACCATATATTTT.

This chain joins TRBV18 and TRBJ2-5, with 11 bases fitting TRBD1. CDR1 and CDR2 (germline): KGHSH, LQKENI. J gave up 5 bases and V 3 bases, and 5 bases lay outside the gene matches. The CDR3 contains 15 residues. The CDR3: CASSPGQGAHETQYF. Here the CDR3 DNA reads TGTGCCAGCTCACCCGGACAGGGGGCGCATGAGACCCAGTACTTC.

V and J are TRBV29-1 and TRBJ1-1, with 10 bases matching TRBD1. Germline CDR1 SQVTM, CDR2 ANQGSEA. The CDR3 is made up of 13 amino acids. V gave up 1 base and J gave up 5 bases; unmatched junction bases: 1. CDR3 coding DNA: TGCAGCGTTGAAGGGACAGGGGGTACTGAAGCTTTCTTT. Its translation is CSVEGTGGTEAFF.

The gene calls are TRBV18 and TRBJ2-4, with TRBD1 as a possible D gene (7 bases). CDR1 KGHSH and CDR2 LQKENI come from the germline V gene. Trimming stripped 2 bases from V and 9 bases from J, with 11 bases between. The CDR3 consists of 13 residues. This CDR3 is CASSPGQGGIQYF. DNA of the CDR3: TGTGCCAGCTCACCAGGGCAGGGGGGCATTCAGTACTTC.

The chain couples TRBV5-5 to TRBJ1-1; TRBD1 matches at 10 bases. The CDR3 extends over 15 amino acids. Germline V gene lookup returns CDR1 SGHKS and CDR2 YYEKEE (reference sequence). The V and J ends lost 2 bases and 1 base, in that order; junction bases with no gene match: 2. The CDR3 protein is CASSLGTGENTEAFF. The CDR3, as DNA: TGTGCCAGCAGCTTAGGGACAGGGGAGAACACTGAAGCTTTCTTT.

The chain is built from TRBV28 and TRBJ1-2; weak D call: TRBD1 (6 bases). CDR1 is MDHEN and CDR2 is SYDVKM in the germline V gene. This CDR3 spans 15 amino acids. V gave up 5 bases and J gave up 4 bases, with 17 bases separating them. The CDR3 nucleotides are TGTGCCAGCAGTCCCCCGTCCTGGGACACCTATGGCTACACCTTC. Its protein product is CASSPPSWDTYGYTF.